These 23 T cell receptor beta chains were sequenced from one sample in a study of T-cell memory formation after mild COVID-19. A single record per CDR3 protein comes from TCRdb applying MiXCR to the 5' RACE reads. The sample has roughly 43,000 distinct CDR3 sequences; 9.5% are singletons. The specimen was PBMCs or a T cell subset sorted from them (not recorded which). The receptors derive from an adult woman who had mild COVID-19 (a few samples of this study predate the infection). Cell type and time point are not known.

This clonotype was seen just once. CDR3 DNA sequence: TGCGCCAGCAGCCAAGAGAGAGGGACCTACTATGGCTACACCTTC. Amino acid sequence: CASSQERGTYYGYTF. The rearrangement links TRBV4-1 to TRBJ1-2; D perhaps matches TRBD1 (5 bases). The germline V gene has CDR1 MGHRA and CDR2 YSYEKL. Trimming removed 0 bases from V and 3 bases from J, with 11 bases in between. The CDR3 length is 15 residues.

This rearrangement joins TRBV12-3 or TRBV12-4 to TRBJ2-1; D is ambiguous. The length of the CDR3 is 15 residues. V gave up 0 bases and J gave up 7 bases, with 13 bases separating them. The CDR3 here is CASSLAALGSNEQFF. CDR3 DNA sequence: TGTGCCAGCAGTTTAGCGGCCCTGGGGTCTAATGAGCAGTTCTTC.

The chain is built from TRBV13 and TRBJ1-2; 7 bases line up with TRBD1. CDR3 length equals 17 residues. Trimming cost V 1 base and J 4 bases; bases outside gene matches: 12. Germline CDR1 is PRHDT and CDR2 is FYEKMQ (reference sequence). The CDR3 sequence is CASSLAGQWAQGYGYTF. The CDR3 nucleotides are TGTGCCAGCAGCTTAGCGGGACAGTGGGCGCAGGGCTATGGCTACACCTTC.

This sequence joins TRBV12-3 or TRBV12-4 and TRBJ2-1, with 7 bases aligning to TRBD2. The CDR3 covers 16 residues. Trimming cost V 9 bases and J 2 bases; bases outside gene matches: 13. The CDR3 nucleotides are TGTGCCAGAAGTCTACTCTCCAGCGGGACCTACAATGAGCAGTTCTTC. Amino acids: CARSLLSSGTYNEQFF.

This clonotype was counted between two and nine times. The chain recombines TRBV5-6 with TRBJ1-2, with 9 bases fitting TRBD1. CDR1 and CDR2 from the germline V gene are SGHDT and YYEEEE. This CDR3 has 15 amino acids. With 2 bases clipped from V and 4 bases from J, the junction kept 6 bases outside the gene matches. DNA of the CDR3: TGTGCCAGCAGCTTTTGGGGGACAGGGACCTATGGCTACACCTTC. Its translation is CASSFWGTGTYGYTF.

This chain uses TRBV20-1 with TRBJ2-5; no reliable D call. This CDR3 has 12 residues. The germline CDR1 and CDR2 sequences are DFQATT and SNEGSKA (reference sequence). V was pared by 3 bases and J by 2 bases, with 7 bases between. The CDR3 bases are TGCAGTGCTAGTAAACAGCAAGAGACCCAGTACTTC. As protein: CSASKQQETQYF.

V and J are TRBV12-3 or TRBV12-4 and TRBJ1-1; the D gene is possibly TRBD1 (6 bases). The CDR3 extends over 18 amino acids. Trimming cost V 6 bases and J 5 bases, with 28 bases left between them. CDR3 in amino acids: CASRHDRAQGSVWTEAFF. CDR3 DNA: TGTGCCAGCAGACATGATCGGGCCCAGGGGAGTGTTTGGACTGAAGCTTTCTTT.

The gene calls are TRBV6-5 and TRBJ1-2; TRBD1 is a possible D gene (6 bases). Trimming shortened V by 2 bases and J by 8 bases, and 15 bases separated the two germline ends. CDR1 MNHEY and CDR2 SVGAGI come from the germline V gene. This CDR3 contains 14 residues. The CDR3 region has the DNA TGTGCCAGCAGTTACGGCCCGGGGGCGGAAGGCTACACCTTC. It translates to CASSYGPGAEGYTF.

This clonotype was counted between two and nine times. The gene calls are TRBV24-1 and TRBJ2-1; no clear D gene. Germline V gives CDR1 KGHDR, CDR2 SFDVKD. V shed 0 bases and J shed 10 bases, with 6 bases lying between them. The CDR3 has 12 residues. The CDR3, as DNA: TGTGCCACCAGTGATTTGGGGTGGGAGCAGTTCTTC. This sequence encodes CATSDLGWEQFF.

This clonotype was seen ten or more times. The junction departs from germline at one end; a sequencing error may be responsible. The V and J genes are TRBV7-7 and TRBJ2-7; D unclear. This CDR3 is 15 amino acids long. In germline, CDR1 is SSHAT, CDR2 FNYEAQ (reference sequence). The CDR3 sequence: CASSLADSGSYEQYF. The CDR3 bases are TGTGCTAGCAGCTTAGCCGACTCCGGCTCCTACGAGCAGTACTTC.

Many counts were recorded for this clonotype. The J gene is TRBJ2-5, the V gene TRBV5-1; D is unclear. The CDR3 totals 13 residues. The germline CDR1 and CDR2 sequences are SGHRS and YFSETQ. The V and J ends lost 4 bases and 0 bases respectively, with 7 bases between them. The DNA of the CDR3 is TGCGCCAGCAGCACGTTTGACCAAGAGACCCAGTACTTC. It is translated as CASSTFDQETQYF.

Of note for this clonotype: A junction boundary mismatches the germline segment, possibly from a read error. The CDR3 spells CASSLDLRSYNEQFF. The CDR3 region has the DNA TGTGCCAGCAGCTTAGACCTCCGCTCCTACAATGAGCAGTTCTTC. The chain has TRBV12-3 or TRBV12-4 and TRBJ2-1; D ambiguous. This CDR3 is 15 amino acids long.

This clonotype was seen a handful of times. This chain links TRBV7-3 with TRBJ2-5; 7 nucleotides align to TRBD2. The V gene's germline CDR1 is SGHTA and CDR2 FQGTGA. The CDR3 is 14 residues long. Germline trimming cut 4 bases from V and 6 bases from J; bases unmatched to any gene: 8. DNA of the CDR3: TGTGCCAGCAGCTCTTCTAGCGGCTCCAAGACCCAGTACTTC. Encoded protein: CASSSSSGSKTQYF.

The chain is built from TRBV9 and TRBJ2-2, with 9 bases fitting TRBD1. The J segment lost 6 bases and the V segment lost 4 bases, leaving 7 bases of the junction unmatched. From germline, CDR1 is SGDLS and CDR2 YYNGEE. CDR3 length equals 15 residues. CDR3 protein: CASSYTGQGPGELFF. The CDR3 coding sequence is TGTGCCAGCAGCTATACGGGACAGGGACCCGGGGAGCTGTTTTTT.

The chain uses TRBV5-1 and TRBJ2-3; the match to TRBD1 covers 10 bases. Losses at the gene ends were 4 bases for V and 1 base for J; bases not matched to a gene: 9. Germline V gives CDR1 SGHRS, CDR2 YFSETQ. The CDR3 consists of 17 residues. CDR3 protein: CASSRDRGVRGTDTQYF. The DNA for the CDR3 is TGCGCCAGCAGCAGGGACAGGGGTGTTAGGGGCACAGATACGCAGTATTTT.

This clonotype occurred many times. This chain links TRBV5-1 with TRBJ2-1; the D gene is possibly TRBD2 (6 bases). V was trimmed by 2 bases and J by 5 bases, leaving 17 bases between them. CDR3 length equals 16 residues. In germline, CDR1 is SGHRS, CDR2 YFSETQ. The CDR3 bases are TGCGCCAGCAGCTTTCGTCCCGGGACTGGTAACAATGAGCAGTTCTTC. This encodes CASSFRPGTGNNEQFF.

This chain uses TRBV2 with TRBJ2-7; D is possibly TRBD2 (5 bases). Deletions cut 6 bases from V and 0 bases from J, with 12 bases between. The CDR3 is 14 amino acids. Germline V gene sequence: CDR1 SNHLY, CDR2 FYNNEI. CDR3 residues: CASRRSGNSYEQYF. CDR3 DNA: TGTGCCAGCAGGAGGTCCGGGAACTCCTACGAGCAGTACTTC. The full variable domain, with the rest looked up from reference TRBV2 and TRBJ2-7, is EPEVTQTPSHQVTQMGQEVILRCVPISNHLYFYWYRQILGQKVEFLVSFYNNEISEKSEIFDDQFSVERPDGSNFTLKIRSTKLEDSAMYFCASRRSGNSYEQYFGPGTRLTVT.

V gene TRBV30 combines with J gene TRBJ2-4; D is unresolved. The CDR3 spans 11 residues. Germline CDR1 GTSNPN, CDR2 SVGIG (reference sequence). The germline V and J ends were trimmed by 4 bases and 4 bases, with 5 bases remaining between them. Written as DNA, the CDR3 is TGTGCCTGGATTAGTAAAAACATTCAGTACTTC. It is translated as CAWISKNIQYF.

This clonotype was recorded at least ten times. V usage is TRBV12-3 or TRBV12-4 and J usage is TRBJ1-1; TRBD1 agrees at 9 bases. The junction had 2 bases not matched to a gene; V was cut back by 6 bases and J by 6 bases. The CDR3 extends over 12 amino acids. CDR3 sequence reads: CASSRTGAEAFF. DNA of the CDR3: TGTGCCAGCAGCCGGACAGGGGCTGAAGCTTTCTTT.

This clonotype was detected many times. The rearrangement uses TRBV5-6 and TRBJ1-1; no reliable D call. Germline V gives CDR1 SGHDT, CDR2 YYEEEE. The length of the CDR3 is 13 residues. Trimming took off 2 bases at V and 4 bases at J, with 9 bases between the two ends. The CDR3 DNA is TGTGCCAGCAGCTTCATTGGAATCACTGAAGCTTTCTTT. Translation gives CASSFIGITEAFF.

V and J are TRBV11-3 and TRBJ2-1; D might be TRBD2 (6 bases). Trimming left V 5 bases short and J 7 bases short, with 18 bases between. This CDR3 contains 15 residues. Germline V gene lookup returns CDR1 SGHNT and CDR2 YENEEA. CDR3 nucleotides: TGTGCCAGCAGCCCCTTTTCGACGGCGGGGAATGAGCAGTTCTTC. Amino acid sequence: CASSPFSTAGNEQFF.

This clonotype has ten or more counts. The rearrangement joins TRBV12-3 or TRBV12-4 to TRBJ2-7, with TRBD1 matching over 8 bases. Losses at the gene ends were 5 bases for V and 3 bases for J; bases not matched to a gene: 3. This CDR3 has 13 residues. As DNA, the CDR3 is TGTGCCAGCAGTCATGGACAGGGCTACGAGCAGTACTTC. Protein: CASSHGQGYEQYF.

This clonotype was observed a few times. The gene calls are TRBV20-1 and TRBJ2-3; possibly TRBD2 for D (5 bases). The CDR3 loop spans 13 amino acids. Germline assignment: CDR1 DFQATT and CDR2 SNEGSKA (reference sequence). Trimming took off 3 bases at V and 1 base at J, with 8 bases between the two ends. For the CDR3, the DNA is TGCAGTGCTAGGATACTAGGCACAGATACGCAGTATTTT. As protein: CSARILGTDTQYF.